This entry lists 23 T cell receptor beta chains sequenced from one sample in a study of cytomegalovirus exposure and HLA in healthy donors. The PCR ran on 60 Vbeta and 13 Jbeta primers. The table came from immunoSEQ multiplex PCR; TCRdb's copy has only in-frame clones and leaves some out. The profile shows about 160,000 clones, 82% of them singletons. The specimen was PBMCs. These receptors came from a man aged 45 to 65 in good health and CMV-seropositive.

The rearrangement uses TRBV2 and TRBJ1-4; D is possibly TRBD1 (5 bases). Germline V lookup: CDR1 SNHLY, CDR2 FYNNEI. This CDR3 comprises 15 residues. V was pared by 9 bases and J by 3 bases, with 17 bases between. The CDR3 DNA follows: TGTGCCAGTGCCGGGGGAGTGGGGTCTAATGAAAAACTGTTTTTT. Its protein is CASAGGVGSNEKLFF.

The rearrangement links TRBV9 to TRBJ2-5; D is perhaps TRBD2 (5 bases). The CDR3 length is 15 residues. Germline V CDR1 and CDR2: SGDLS, YYNGEE. V lost 0 bases to trimming and J lost 4 bases, with 13 bases between them. The CDR3 reads CASSVVSGFGETQYF. The CDR3 DNA reads TGTGCCAGCAGCGTAGTATCGGGGTTCGGAGAGACCCAGTACTTC.

The chain has TRBV7-2 and TRBJ2-3, with 15 bases identical to TRBD2. The ends lost 3 bases at V and 6 bases at J; junction bases unmatched: 4. Germline CDR1 and CDR2: SGHTA and FQGNSA. The CDR3 has 16 amino acids. CDR3 loop: CASSLGLAGGRDTQYF. DNA of the CDR3: TGTGCCAGCAGCTTGGGACTAGCGGGGGGTAGGGATACGCAGTATTTT.

This clone was picked up a small number of times. The chain has TRBV7-6 and TRBJ1-1, with 10 bases fitting TRBD1. CDR3 size: 15 residues. The germline V gene has CDR1 SGHVS and CDR2 FNYEAQ. The junction had 13 bases not matched to a gene; V was cut back by 5 bases and J by 10 bases. The CDR3 coding sequence is TGTGCCAGCAGCCCGAACGACAGGGGGCAATACGGAGCTTTCTTT. This encodes CASSPNDRGQYGAFF.

This clone has just one count. V gene TRBV6-5 combines with J gene TRBJ1-2; D is uncertain. Trimming pared 2 bases from V and 7 bases from J, leaving 11 bases between. Germline V CDR1 and CDR2: MNHEY, SVGAGI. This CDR3 has 13 amino acids. CDR3 protein: CASSYGWGAGYTF. CDR3 DNA sequence: TGTGCCAGCAGTTACGGATGGGGAGCTGGCTACACCTTC.

This clone was seen a handful of times. V is TRBV27 and J is TRBJ2-7; 9 nucleotides match TRBD2. Trimming removed 2 bases from V and 5 bases from J; junction bases left unmatched: 10. The CDR3 runs 16 residues. Germline V gene lookup returns CDR1 MNHEY and CDR2 SMNVEV (reference sequence). The CDR3 spells CASSLITSSGVHEQYF. CDR3 bases: TGTGCCAGCAGTTTAATCACGTCTAGCGGGGTCCACGAGCAGTACTTC.

This clone turned up a few times. The chain is built from TRBV4-2 and TRBJ2-3, with 7 bases fitting TRBD2. The germline gives CDR1 LGHNA, CDR2 YNFKEQ. After removal of 1 base from V and 2 bases from J, the junction contained 9 bases not matched to a gene. The CDR3 has 17 residues. Here the CDR3 reads CASSQGMGGGATDTQYF. The DNA of the CDR3 is TGTGCCAGCAGCCAAGGCATGGGGGGGGGAGCCACAGATACGCAGTATTTT.

This clone occurred once. The V gene is TRBV7-2, the J gene TRBJ2-1; 8 positions match TRBD2. The CDR3 consists of 14 residues. CDR1 SGHTA and CDR2 FQGNSA come from the germline V gene. V shed 3 bases and J 4 bases; nucleotides not matched to a gene: 2. The CDR3 here is CASSFGTSYNEQFF. The DNA of the CDR3 is TGTGCCAGCAGCTTTGGGACTAGTTACAATGAGCAGTTCTTC. Together with reference TRBV7-2 and TRBJ2-1, the CDR3 gives the full variable domain: GAGVSQSPSNKVTEKGKDVELRCDPISGHTALYWYRQSLGQGLEFLIYFQGNSAPDKSGLPSDRFSAERTGGSVSTLTIQRTQQEDSAVYLCASSFGTSYNEQFFGPGTRLTVL.

Concerning this clone itself: This sample includes further DNA sequences coding for the same CDR3. V is TRBV4-1 and J is TRBJ1-5, with 8 bases lining up with TRBD1. Losses at the gene ends were 0 bases for V and 2 bases for J; bases not matched to a gene: 6. This CDR3 is built from 17 residues. The V gene's germline CDR1 is MGHRA and CDR2 YSYEKL. CDR3 nucleotide sequence: TGCGCCAGCAGCCAAGAAGGCGGACAGGGTGGCAATCAGCCCCAGCATTTT. Its protein is CASSQEGGQGGNQPQHF.

The J gene is TRBJ2-7, the V gene TRBV25-1; no reliable D call. V was trimmed by 4 bases and J by 7 bases, leaving 14 bases between them. Germline CDR1 and CDR2: MGHDK and SYGVNS. The CDR3 has 13 amino acids. CDR3 nucleotides: TGTGCCAGCAGTGGTGCGCGGAACGGTGAGCAGTACTTC. As protein: CASSGARNGEQYF.

The genes are TRBV7-3 and TRBJ1-1; 12 bases line up with TRBD1. Germline loops: CDR1 SGHTA, CDR2 FQGTGA. J gave up 7 bases and V 5 bases, and 11 bases lay outside the gene matches. This CDR3 spans 16 amino acids. The CDR3 DNA reads as TGTGCCAGCAGCACCACCCCGGGACAGGGGGCGGGTGAAGCTTTCTTT. Translating gives CASSTTPGQGAGEAFF.

This clone was detected once. This rearrangement joins TRBV5-1 to TRBJ2-5, with D unclear. The ends were cut back, 4 bases at V and 3 bases at J, with 4 bases in the middle. Germline V CDR1 and CDR2: SGHRS, YFSETQ. The CDR3 spans 11 residues. The CDR3 region has the DNA TGCGCCAGCAGCACTGAAGAGACCCAGTACTTC. Translation gives CASSTEETQYF.

V and J are TRBV30 and TRBJ2-7; TRBD2 agrees at 8 bases. Germline CDR1 and CDR2: GTSNPN and SVGIG (reference sequence). Trimming at V came to 2 bases and at J to 2 bases, leaving 5 bases not matched to a gene. The CDR3 consists of 14 residues. In DNA, the CDR3 is TGTGCCTGGAGTCCCTTTAGCGGGGCCTACGAGCAGTACTTC. It is translated as CAWSPFSGAYEQYF.

This chain uses TRBV19 with TRBJ2-1; maybe TRBD1 (6 bases). Trimming shortened V by 7 bases and J by 6 bases, and 13 bases separated the two germline ends. This CDR3 has 13 amino acids. Germline V CDR1 and CDR2: LNHDA, SQIVND (reference sequence). CDR3 in amino acids: CASKLNRANEQFF. The CDR3 coding sequence is TGTGCCAGTAAACTTAACAGGGCCAATGAGCAGTTCTTC.

The genes are TRBV4-1 and TRBJ2-3; TRBD2 matches 10 bases. Germline V gene data show CDR1 as MGHRA and CDR2 as YSYEKL. The CDR3 loop spans 15 amino acids. V dropped 3 bases and J dropped 4; count of bases not matched to a gene: 4. The CDR3 sequence is CASSHIGTSADTQYF. The CDR3 bases are TGCGCCAGCAGCCATATAGGGACTAGCGCAGATACGCAGTATTTT.

The chain combines TRBV7-2 with TRBJ1-3, with unresolved D. The CDR3 loop spans 13 amino acids. Germline CDR1 and CDR2: SGHTA and FQGNSA. V gave up 5 bases and J gave up 0 bases, with 5 bases separating them. The CDR3 DNA reads TGTGCCAGCAGCCCTTACTCTGGAAACACCATATATTTT. It encodes CASSPYSGNTIYF.

The J gene is TRBJ1-1, the V gene TRBV5-1, with D possibly being TRBD1 (6 bases). V shed 3 bases and J shed 0 bases, with 15 bases lying between them. The CDR3 loop spans 16 amino acids. Per germline, CDR1 SGHRS and CDR2 YFSETQ. As DNA, the CDR3 is TGCGCCAGCAGCTCTTTTCCAGGACAGTTGAACACTGAAGCTTTCTTT. Translating it yields CASSSFPGQLNTEAFF.

A few counts support this clone. The genes are TRBV19 and TRBJ1-2; maybe TRBD1 (6 bases). CDR1 is LNHDA and CDR2 is SQIVND in the germline V gene (reference sequence). The CDR3 loop spans 13 amino acids. The V and J ends lost 7 bases and 4 bases respectively, with 13 bases between them. CDR3 sequence reads: CASKGGGTYGYTF. In DNA form, the CDR3 reads TGTGCCAGTAAGGGAGGGGGGACCTATGGCTACACCTTC.

The chain has TRBV6-1 and TRBJ1-2; 7 positions agree with TRBD1. Trimming at V came to 0 bases and at J to 7 bases, leaving 5 bases not matched to a gene. CDR1 and CDR2 from the germline V gene are MNHNS and SASEGT. This CDR3 has 14 residues. The CDR3 sequence is CASSEAGDSSGYTF. The CDR3 DNA reads TGTGCCAGCAGTGAAGCAGGGGACAGTTCTGGCTACACCTTC.

The CDR3 loop is CASSLSVAGGPNEQFF. CDR3 DNA sequence: TGTGCCAGCAGCTTATCCGTAGCGGGAGGGCCCAATGAGCAGTTCTTC. The chain joins TRBV7-3 to TRBJ2-1, with 11 bases lining up with TRBD2. The CDR3 is 16 residues long. Germline V gene data show CDR1 as SGHTA and CDR2 as FQGTGA. Trimming removed 2 bases from V and 6 bases from J; junction bases left unmatched: 6.

The chain links TRBV7-3 to TRBJ2-2; 7 nucleotides agree with TRBD2. The germline V gene has CDR1 SGHTA and CDR2 FQGTGA. The CDR3 is 15 amino acids. V shed 3 bases, J shed 0 bases, and the junction held 1 base outside the gene matches. The DNA of the CDR3 is TGTGCCAGCAGCTTTAGCGGGCCGAACACCGGGGAGCTGTTTTTT. Translation gives CASSFSGPNTGELFF.

The chain has TRBV15 and TRBJ1-4, with 7 bases that match TRBD1. Germline CDR1 reads LNHNV; CDR2 reads YYDKDF (reference sequence). V was clipped by 0 bases and J by 8 bases; unmatched bases: 6. The CDR3 runs 15 residues. CDR3 residues: CATSREQGFGEKLFF. CDR3 coding DNA: TGTGCCACCAGCAGAGAACAGGGGTTCGGCGAAAAACTGTTTTTT.

The chain carries TRBV6-5 and TRBJ2-7, with TRBD1 identical over 7 bases. Germline CDR1 MNHEY, CDR2 SVGAGI. CDR3 size: 14 residues. Trimming cost V 0 bases and J 4 bases; bases outside gene matches: 3. The CDR3 DNA sequence: TGTGCCAGCAGTTACTCAGAGACAGGGTACGAGCAGTACTTC. It translates to CASSYSETGYEQYF.